The clone carrying this TCR beta chain has just a few counts. This entry belongs to a study of identical twins. The CDR3 runs to 15 residues. Germline V gene lookup returns CDR1 SGDLS and CDR2 YYNGEE. The V end was cut by 4 bases, the J end by 2 bases, with 15 bases between. MiXCR, applied by TCRdb to the 5' RACE reads, yields one record per CDR3 protein. The sample records 1.5 million to 2 million distinct CDR3 sequences, around 33% being singletons. The TCR was taken from a newborn girl in good health. This rearrangement joins TRBV9 to TRBJ1-2, with D possibly matching TRBD1 (5 bases). Sequences were obtained from cord blood. The DNA of the CDR3 is TGTGCCAGCAGCTCCCCAAACAGGCTCAACTATGGCTACACCTTC. It codes for CASSSPNRLNYGYTF.